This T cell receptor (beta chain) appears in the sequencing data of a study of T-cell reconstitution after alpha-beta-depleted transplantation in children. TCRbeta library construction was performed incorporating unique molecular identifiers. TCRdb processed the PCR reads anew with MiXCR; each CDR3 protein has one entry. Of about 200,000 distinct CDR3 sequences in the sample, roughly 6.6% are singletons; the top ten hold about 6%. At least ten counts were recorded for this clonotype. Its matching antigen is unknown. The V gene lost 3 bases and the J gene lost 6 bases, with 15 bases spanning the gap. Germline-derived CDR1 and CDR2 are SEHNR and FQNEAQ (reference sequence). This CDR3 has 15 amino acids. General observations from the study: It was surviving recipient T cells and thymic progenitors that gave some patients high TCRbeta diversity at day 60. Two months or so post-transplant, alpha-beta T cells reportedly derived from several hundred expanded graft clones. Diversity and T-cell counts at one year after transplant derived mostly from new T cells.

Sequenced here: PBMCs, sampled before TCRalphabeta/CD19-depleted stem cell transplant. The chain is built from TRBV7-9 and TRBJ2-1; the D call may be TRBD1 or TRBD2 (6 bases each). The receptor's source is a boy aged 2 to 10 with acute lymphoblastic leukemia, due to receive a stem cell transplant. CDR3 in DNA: TGTGCCAGCAGCTTTTACGGGGGCGCAGGCAATGAGCAGTTCTTC. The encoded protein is CASSFYGGAGNEQFF.